The 3 T cell receptor beta chains in this list originate from one sample, sequenced in a study of graft-versus-host responses after intestinal transplantation. The method was immunoSEQ multiplex PCR; TCRdb's version includes in-frame clones alone and lacks a portion of them. The profile covers 20,000 to 25,000 clones, with around 80% appearing a single time and 3% taken by the ten largest. Processing released intraepithelial and lamina propria lymphocytes from the graft tissue. The sequencing used ileum tissue, collected 12 days after intestinal transplant. All receptors derive from a human patient who received an intestinal transplant, so some T cells may come from the graft donor.

The rearrangement links TRBV9 to TRBJ2-5; TRBD2 aligns across 7 bases. Germline CDR1 SGDLS, CDR2 YYNGEE. Trimming took 3 bases from V and 5 from J; bases not matched to a gene: 7. This CDR3 region has 14 residues. This chain's CDR3 is CASSGGGLGETQYF. DNA for the CDR3: TGTGCCAGCAGCGGGGGGGGACTCGGCGAGACCCAGTACTTC.

This chain uses TRBV12-5 with TRBJ2-7; 8 nucleotides agree with TRBD1. The length of the CDR3 is 15 residues. J lost 1 base, V lost 1 base, and 3 bases had no gene match. The germline V gene encodes CDR1 LGHNT and CDR2 FRNRAP. CDR3 in DNA: TGTGCTAGTGGTTTGGCCGGGACAGGTTCCTACGAGCAGTACTTC. Translated: CASGLAGTGSYEQYF.

V and J are TRBV4-2 and TRBJ1-4; D uncertain. The CDR3 consists of 15 residues. Germline CDR1 and CDR2: LGHNA and YNFKEQ. V lost 0 bases, J lost 1 base, and 6 bases lay in between. The CDR3 DNA reads TGTGCCAGCAGCCAAGATTCCGTAACTAATGAAAAACTGTTTTTT. Amino acids: CASSQDSVTNEKLFF.